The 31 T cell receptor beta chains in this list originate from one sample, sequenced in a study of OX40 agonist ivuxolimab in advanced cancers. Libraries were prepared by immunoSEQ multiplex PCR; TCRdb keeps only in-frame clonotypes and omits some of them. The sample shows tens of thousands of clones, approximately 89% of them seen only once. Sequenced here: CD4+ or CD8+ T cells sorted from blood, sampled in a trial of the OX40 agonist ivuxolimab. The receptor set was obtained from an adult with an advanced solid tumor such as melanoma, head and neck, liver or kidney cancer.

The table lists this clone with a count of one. CDR3 region: CASSWQGGEKLFF. The CDR3 DNA follows: TGTGCCAGCAGTTGGCAGGGTGGTGAAAAACTGTTTTTT. This chain joins TRBV28 and TRBJ1-4; a possible D gene is TRBD1 (5 bases). Germline lookup yields CDR1 MDHEN and CDR2 SYDVKM. The CDR3 spans 13 residues. The ends were cut back, 4 bases at V and 7 bases at J, with 10 bases in the middle.

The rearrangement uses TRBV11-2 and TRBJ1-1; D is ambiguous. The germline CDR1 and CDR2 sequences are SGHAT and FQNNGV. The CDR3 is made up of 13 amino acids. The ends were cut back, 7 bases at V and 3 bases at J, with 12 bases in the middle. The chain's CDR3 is CASIAPMDTEAFF. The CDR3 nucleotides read TGTGCCAGCATCGCCCCAATGGACACTGAAGCTTTCTTT.

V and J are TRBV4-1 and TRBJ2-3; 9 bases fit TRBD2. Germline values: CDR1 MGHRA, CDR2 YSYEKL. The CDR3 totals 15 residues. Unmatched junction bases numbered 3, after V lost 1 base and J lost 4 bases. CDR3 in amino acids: CASSQVGLASDTQYF. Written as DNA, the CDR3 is TGCGCCAGCAGCCAAGTGGGACTAGCCTCAGATACGCAGTATTTT.

CDR3 in DNA: TGTGCCAGTAGTATCGGGTTCGGGACTGAAAATCAGCCCCAGCATTTT. This codes for CASSIGFGTENQPQHF. The rearrangement links TRBV19 to TRBJ1-5; perhaps TRBD1 as D (5 bases). Trimming removed 3 bases at V and 4 bases at J, with 16 bases between. The germline V gene encodes CDR1 LNHDA and CDR2 SQIVND (reference sequence). This CDR3 is built from 16 residues.

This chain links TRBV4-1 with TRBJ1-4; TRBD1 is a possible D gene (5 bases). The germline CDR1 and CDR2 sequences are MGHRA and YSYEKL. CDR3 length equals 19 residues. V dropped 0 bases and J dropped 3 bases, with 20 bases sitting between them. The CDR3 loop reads CASSQERGAGSWSNEKLFF. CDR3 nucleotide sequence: TGCGCCAGCAGCCAAGAAAGGGGCGCAGGGAGTTGGTCTAATGAAAAACTGTTTTTT.

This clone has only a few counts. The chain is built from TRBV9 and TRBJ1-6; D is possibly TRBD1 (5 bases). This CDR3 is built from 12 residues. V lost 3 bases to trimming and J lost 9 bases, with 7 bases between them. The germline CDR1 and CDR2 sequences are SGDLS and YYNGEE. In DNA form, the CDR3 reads TGTGCCAGCAGCGGCCAGGGTTCACCCCTCCACTTT. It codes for CASSGQGSPLHF.

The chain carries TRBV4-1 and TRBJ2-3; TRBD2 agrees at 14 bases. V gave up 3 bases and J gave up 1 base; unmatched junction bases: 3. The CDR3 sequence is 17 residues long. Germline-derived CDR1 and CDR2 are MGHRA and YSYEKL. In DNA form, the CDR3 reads TGCGCCAGCAGCCAGGGGACTAGCGGGAGTGGCACAGATACGCAGTATTTT. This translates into CASSQGTSGSGTDTQYF.

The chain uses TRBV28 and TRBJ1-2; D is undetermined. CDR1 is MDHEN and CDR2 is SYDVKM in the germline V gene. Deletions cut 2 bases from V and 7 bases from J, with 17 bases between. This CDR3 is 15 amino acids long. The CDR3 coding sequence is TGTGCCAGCAGTTTAGGTTACAGACTCTCCTTTGGCTACACCTTC. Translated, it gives CASSLGYRLSFGYTF.

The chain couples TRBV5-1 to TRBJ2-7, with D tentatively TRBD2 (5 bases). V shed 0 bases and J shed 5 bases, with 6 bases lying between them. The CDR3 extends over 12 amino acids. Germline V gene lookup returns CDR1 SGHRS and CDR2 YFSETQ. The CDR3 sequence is CASSLGENEQYF. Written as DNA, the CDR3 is TGCGCCAGCAGCTTGGGGGAGAACGAGCAGTACTTC.

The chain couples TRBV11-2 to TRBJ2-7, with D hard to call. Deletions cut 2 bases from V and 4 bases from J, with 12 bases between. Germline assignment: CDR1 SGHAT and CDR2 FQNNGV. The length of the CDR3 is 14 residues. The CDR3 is CASSLTLGNYEQYF. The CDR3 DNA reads TGTGCCAGCAGCTTAACACTGGGGAATTACGAGCAGTACTTC.

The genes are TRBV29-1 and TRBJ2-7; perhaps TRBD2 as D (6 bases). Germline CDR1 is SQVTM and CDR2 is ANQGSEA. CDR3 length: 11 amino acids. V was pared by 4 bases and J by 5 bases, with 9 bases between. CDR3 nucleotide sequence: TGCAGCGTTGGTGCGGGGAACGAGCAGTACTTC. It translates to CSVGAGNEQYF.

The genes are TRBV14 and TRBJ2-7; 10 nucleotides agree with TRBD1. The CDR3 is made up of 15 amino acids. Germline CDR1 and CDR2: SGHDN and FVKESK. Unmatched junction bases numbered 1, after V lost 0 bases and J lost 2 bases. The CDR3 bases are TGTGCCAGCAGCCAAGACGGGACAGGGGCCTACGAGCAGTACTTC. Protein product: CASSQDGTGAYEQYF.

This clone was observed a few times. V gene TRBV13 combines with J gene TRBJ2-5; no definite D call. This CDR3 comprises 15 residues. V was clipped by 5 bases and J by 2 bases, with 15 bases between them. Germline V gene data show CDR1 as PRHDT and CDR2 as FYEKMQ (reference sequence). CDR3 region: CASSPKLTEQETQYF. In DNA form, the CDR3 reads TGTGCCAGCAGCCCCAAGTTGACCGAGCAAGAGACCCAGTACTTC.

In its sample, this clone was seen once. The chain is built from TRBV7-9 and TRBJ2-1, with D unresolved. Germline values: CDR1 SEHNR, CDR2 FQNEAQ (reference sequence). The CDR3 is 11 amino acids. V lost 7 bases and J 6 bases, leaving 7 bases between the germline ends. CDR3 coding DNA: TGTGCCAGCATCTCTGGCAATGAGCAGTTCTTC. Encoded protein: CASISGNEQFF.

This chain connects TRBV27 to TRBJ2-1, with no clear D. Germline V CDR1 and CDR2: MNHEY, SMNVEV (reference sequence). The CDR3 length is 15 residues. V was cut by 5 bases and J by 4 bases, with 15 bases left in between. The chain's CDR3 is CASSETSSPYNEQFF. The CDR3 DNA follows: TGTGCCAGCAGTGAGACGTCCTCCCCTTACAATGAGCAGTTCTTC.

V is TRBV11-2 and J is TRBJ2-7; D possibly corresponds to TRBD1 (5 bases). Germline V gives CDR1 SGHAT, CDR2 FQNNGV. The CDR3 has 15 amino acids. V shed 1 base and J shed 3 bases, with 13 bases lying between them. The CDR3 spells CASSLGLGQSYEQYF. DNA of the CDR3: TGTGCCAGCAGCTTAGGGCTAGGACAAAGCTACGAGCAGTACTTC.

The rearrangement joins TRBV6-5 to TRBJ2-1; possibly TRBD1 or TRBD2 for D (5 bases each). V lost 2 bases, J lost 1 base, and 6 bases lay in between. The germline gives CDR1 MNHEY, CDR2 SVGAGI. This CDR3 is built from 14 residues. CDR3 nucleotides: TGTGCCAGCAGTTACGGGGGTTCCTACAATGAGCAGTTCTTC. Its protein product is CASSYGGSYNEQFF.

The DNA for the CDR3 is TGCGCCAGCAGCCAATTGAACATGGGGAAAAACATTCAGTACTTC. Protein sequence: CASSQLNMGKNIQYF. The rearrangement joins TRBV4-1 to TRBJ2-4; D not resolved. V lost 2 bases, J lost 4 bases, and 12 bases lay in between. Germline lookup yields CDR1 MGHRA and CDR2 YSYEKL. CDR3 length: 15 amino acids.

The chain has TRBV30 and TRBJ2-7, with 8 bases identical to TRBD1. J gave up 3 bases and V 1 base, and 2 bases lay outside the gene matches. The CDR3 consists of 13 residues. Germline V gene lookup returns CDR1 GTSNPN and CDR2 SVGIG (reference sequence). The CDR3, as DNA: TGTGCCTGGAGTGGACAGGGGCACTACGAGCAGTACTTC. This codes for CAWSGQGHYEQYF. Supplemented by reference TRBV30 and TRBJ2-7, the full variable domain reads SQTIHQWPATLVQPVGSPLSLECTVEGTSNPNLYWYRQAAGRGLQLLFYSVGIGQISSEVPQNLSASRPQDRQFILSSKKLLLSDSGFYLCAWSGQGHYEQYFGPGTRLTVT.

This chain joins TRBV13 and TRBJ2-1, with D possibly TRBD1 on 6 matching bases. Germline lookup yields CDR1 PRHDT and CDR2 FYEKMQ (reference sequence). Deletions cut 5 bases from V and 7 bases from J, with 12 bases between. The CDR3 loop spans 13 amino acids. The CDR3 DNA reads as TGTGCCAGCAGCCGGACCAGGGGTAATGAGCAGTTCTTC. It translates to CASSRTRGNEQFF.

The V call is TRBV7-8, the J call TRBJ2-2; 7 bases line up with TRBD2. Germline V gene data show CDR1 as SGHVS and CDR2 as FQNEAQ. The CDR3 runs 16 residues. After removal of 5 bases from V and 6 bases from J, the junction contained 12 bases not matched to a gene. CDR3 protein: CASSHYAAGSAGELFF. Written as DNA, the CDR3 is TGTGCCAGCAGCCATTACGCAGCGGGAAGCGCCGGGGAGCTGTTTTTT.

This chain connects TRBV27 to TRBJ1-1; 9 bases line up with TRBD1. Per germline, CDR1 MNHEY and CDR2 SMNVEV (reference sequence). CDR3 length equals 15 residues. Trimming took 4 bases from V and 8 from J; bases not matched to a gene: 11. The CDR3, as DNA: TGTGCCAGCAGTTCCGGGACAGGGATAATAGGGGAAGCTTTCTTT. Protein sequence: CASSSGTGIIGEAFF.

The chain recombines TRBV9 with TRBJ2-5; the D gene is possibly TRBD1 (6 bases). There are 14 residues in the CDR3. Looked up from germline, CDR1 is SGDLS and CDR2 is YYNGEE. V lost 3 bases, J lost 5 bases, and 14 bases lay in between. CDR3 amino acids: CASSERQVGETQYF. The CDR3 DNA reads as TGTGCCAGCAGCGAAAGACAGGTGGGGGAGACCCAGTACTTC.

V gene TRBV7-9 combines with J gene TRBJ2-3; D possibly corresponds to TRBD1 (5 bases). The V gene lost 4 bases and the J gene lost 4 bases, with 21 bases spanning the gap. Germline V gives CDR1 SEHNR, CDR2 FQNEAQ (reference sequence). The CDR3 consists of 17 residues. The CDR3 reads CASSYPRQHLHPDTQYF. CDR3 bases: TGTGCCAGCAGCTACCCTAGACAGCATCTCCATCCAGATACGCAGTATTTT.

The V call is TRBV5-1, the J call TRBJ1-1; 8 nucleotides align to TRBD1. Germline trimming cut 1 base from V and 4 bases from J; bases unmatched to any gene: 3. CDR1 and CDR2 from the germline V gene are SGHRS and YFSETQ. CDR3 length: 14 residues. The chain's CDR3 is CASSLTQGGTEAFF. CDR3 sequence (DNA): TGCGCCAGCAGCTTGACACAGGGGGGCACTGAAGCTTTCTTT. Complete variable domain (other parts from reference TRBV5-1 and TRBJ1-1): KAGVTQTPRYLIKTRGQQVTLSCSPISGHRSVSWYQQTPGQGLQFLFEYFSETQRNKGNFPGRFSGRQFSNSRSEMNVSTLELGDSALYLCASSLTQGGTEAFFGQGTRLTVV.

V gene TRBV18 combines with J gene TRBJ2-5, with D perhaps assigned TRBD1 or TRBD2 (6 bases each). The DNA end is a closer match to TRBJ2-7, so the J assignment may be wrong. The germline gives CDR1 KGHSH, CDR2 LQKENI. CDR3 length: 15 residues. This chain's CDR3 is CASSPMGGTTYEQYF. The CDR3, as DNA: TGTGCCAGCTCACCAATGGGGGGCACCACCTACGAGCAGTACTTC.

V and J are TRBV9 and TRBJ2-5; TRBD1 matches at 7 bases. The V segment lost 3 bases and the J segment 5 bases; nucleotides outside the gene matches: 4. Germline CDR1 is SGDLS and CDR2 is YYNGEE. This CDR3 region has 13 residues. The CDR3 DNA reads TGTGCCAGCAGCGAGGGGGCACTCGAGACCCAGTACTTC. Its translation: CASSEGALETQYF.

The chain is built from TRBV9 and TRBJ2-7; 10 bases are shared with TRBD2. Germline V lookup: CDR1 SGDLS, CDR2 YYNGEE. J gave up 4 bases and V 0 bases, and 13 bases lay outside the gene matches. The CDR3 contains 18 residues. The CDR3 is CASSVGARDLAGEYEQYF. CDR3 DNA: TGTGCCAGCAGCGTAGGGGCGAGGGATCTAGCGGGAGAGTACGAGCAGTACTTC.

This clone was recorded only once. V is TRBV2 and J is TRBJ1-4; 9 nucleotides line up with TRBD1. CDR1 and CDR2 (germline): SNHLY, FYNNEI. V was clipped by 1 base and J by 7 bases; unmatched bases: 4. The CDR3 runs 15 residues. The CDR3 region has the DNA TGTGCCAGCAGTGAAGGGGACAGGGTAACTGAAAAACTGTTTTTT. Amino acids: CASSEGDRVTEKLFF.

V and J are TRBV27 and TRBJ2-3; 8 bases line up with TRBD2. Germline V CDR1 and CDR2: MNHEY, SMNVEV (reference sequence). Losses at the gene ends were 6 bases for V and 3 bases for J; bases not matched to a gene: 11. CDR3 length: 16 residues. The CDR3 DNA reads TGTGCCAGCAGCACTACGGGAGGGGTGCTGACAGATACGCAGTATTTT. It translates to CASSTTGGVLTDTQYF.

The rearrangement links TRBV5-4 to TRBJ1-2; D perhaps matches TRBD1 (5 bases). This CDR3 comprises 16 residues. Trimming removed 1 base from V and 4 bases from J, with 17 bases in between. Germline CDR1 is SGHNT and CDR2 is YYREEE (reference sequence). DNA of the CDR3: TGTGCCAGCAGCTTGTCCCGACAGTCGAACTTCTATGGCTACACCTTC. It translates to CASSLSRQSNFYGYTF.